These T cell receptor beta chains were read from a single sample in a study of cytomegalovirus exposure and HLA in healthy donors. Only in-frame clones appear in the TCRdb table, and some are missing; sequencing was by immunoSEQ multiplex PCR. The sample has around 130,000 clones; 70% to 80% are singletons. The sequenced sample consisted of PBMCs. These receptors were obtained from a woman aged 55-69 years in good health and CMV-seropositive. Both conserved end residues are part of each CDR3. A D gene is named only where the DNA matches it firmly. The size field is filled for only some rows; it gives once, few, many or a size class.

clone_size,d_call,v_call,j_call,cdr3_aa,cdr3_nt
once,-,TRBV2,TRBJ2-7,CASSEAPRHEQYF,TGTGCCAGCAGTGAAGCTCCGCGCCACGAGCAGTACTTC
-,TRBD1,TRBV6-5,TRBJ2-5,CASSSTGAGQETQYF,TGTGCCAGCAGTTCTACAGGGGCGGGTCAAGAGACCCAGTACTTC
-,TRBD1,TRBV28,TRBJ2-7,CASSYQGANGEQYF,TGTGCCAGCAGTTATCAGGGGGCAAACGGCGAGCAGTACTTC
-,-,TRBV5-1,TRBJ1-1,CASSPASSTEAFF,TGCGCCAGCAGCCCCGCCTCGAGCACTGAAGCTTTCTTT
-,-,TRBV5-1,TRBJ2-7,CASSLGGLRYEQYF,TGCGCCAGCAGCTTGGGCGGACTTCGGTACGAGCAGTACTTC
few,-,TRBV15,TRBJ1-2,CATSRGVEWEALAF,TGTGCCACCAGCAGAGGGGTAGAGTGGGAGGCTTTGGCCTTC
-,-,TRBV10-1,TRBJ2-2,CASSVTGPTGELFF,TGCGCCAGCAGTGTTACAGGCCCCACCGGGGAGCTGTTTTTT
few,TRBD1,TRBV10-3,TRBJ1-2,CAISGGQGAAYGYTF,TGTGCCATCAGTGGGGGACAGGGGGCAGCTTATGGCTACACCTTC
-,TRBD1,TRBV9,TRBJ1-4,CASSGRQGAGEKLFF,TGTGCCAGCAGCGGAAGACAGGGGGCAGGTGAAAAACTGTTTTTT
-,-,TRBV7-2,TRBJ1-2,CASSLPLGTIYGYTF,TGTGCCAGCAGCTTGCCCTTGGGGACAATTTATGGCTACACCTTC
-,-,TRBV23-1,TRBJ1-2,CASDGRGPNYGYTF,TGCGCCAGTGACGGAAGAGGGCCCAACTATGGCTACACCTTC
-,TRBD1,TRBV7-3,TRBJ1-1,CASSPSGQGNTEAFF,TGTGCCAGCAGCCCCTCGGGACAGGGGAACACTGAAGCTTTCTTT
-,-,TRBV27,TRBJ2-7,CASSARDRTYEQYF,TGTGCCAGCAGTGCCCGGGATAGGACCTACGAGCAGTACTTC
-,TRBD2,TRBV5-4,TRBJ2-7,CASSPGLANYEQYF,TGTGCCAGCAGCCCGGGACTAGCGAATTACGAGCAGTACTTC
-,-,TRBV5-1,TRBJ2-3,CASSEGSTDTQYF,TGCGCCAGCAGCGAGGGAAGCACAGATACGCAGTATTTT
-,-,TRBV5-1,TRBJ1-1,CASSLDVGGDGTEAFF,TGCGCCAGCAGCTTGGATGTGGGAGGGGATGGCACTGAAGCTTTCTTT
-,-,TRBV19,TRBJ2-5,CASSDTGSSFQETQYF,TGTGCCAGTAGTGACACAGGGTCCAGTTTCCAAGAGACCCAGTACTTC
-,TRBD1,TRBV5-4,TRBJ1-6,CASSPSGRGQGGALHF,TGTGCCAGCAGCCCTTCCGGCAGGGGGCAGGGTGGGGCCCTCCACTTT
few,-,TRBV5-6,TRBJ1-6,CASRRNRDSNSPLHF,TGTGCCAGCAGGCGTAACAGGGATAGTAATTCACCCCTCCACTTT
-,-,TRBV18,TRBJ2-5,CASSPRTQETQYF,TGTGCCAGCTCACCCCGGACACAAGAGACCCAGTACTTC
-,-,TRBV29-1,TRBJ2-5,CSALTGYPETQYF,TGCAGCGCCTTAACAGGGTACCCAGAGACCCAGTACTTC
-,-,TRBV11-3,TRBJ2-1,CASSPRDSTYNEQFF,TGTGCCAGCAGCCCCCGCGACAGCACCTACAATGAGCAGTTCTTC
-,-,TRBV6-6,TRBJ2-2,CASSPSQRNTGELFF,TGTGCCAGCAGTCCCTCCCAGCGCAACACCGGGGAGCTGTTTTTT
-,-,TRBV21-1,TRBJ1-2,CASSNSKECGGYTF,TGTGCCAGCAGCAATAGTAAGGAATGCGGAGGCTACACCTTC
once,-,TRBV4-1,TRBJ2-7,CASSQGTSNSYEQYF,TGCGCCAGCAGCCAAGGGACATCGAACTCCTACGAGCAGTACTTC
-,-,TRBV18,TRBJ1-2,CASSRTGIDGYTF,TGTGCCAGCTCTCGTACAGGGATCGATGGCTACACCTTC
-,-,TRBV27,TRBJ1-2,CASSSVANYGYTF,TGTGCCAGCAGCTCGGTGGCTAACTATGGCTACACCTTC
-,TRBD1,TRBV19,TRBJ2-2,CASSTGTVNTGELFF,TGTGCCAGTAGCACTGGGACAGTTAACACCGGGGAGCTGTTTTTT
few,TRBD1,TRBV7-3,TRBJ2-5,CASSWTGPQETQYF,TGTGCCAGCAGCTGGACAGGGCCTCAAGAGACCCAGTACTTC
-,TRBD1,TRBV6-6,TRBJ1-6,CAILGQYNSPLHF,TGTGCCATCCTGGGACAGTATAATTCACCCCTCCACTTT
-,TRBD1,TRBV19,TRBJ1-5,CASSTTGGLNQPQHF,TGTGCCAGTAGTACAACAGGGGGCCTGAATCAGCCCCAGCATTTT